A single sample is the source of the 5 T cell receptor beta chains below, sequenced in a study of cytomegalovirus exposure and HLA in healthy donors. PCR primers comprised 60 Vbeta and 13 Jbeta primers. Sequencing used immunoSEQ multiplex PCR; TCRdb keeps in-frame clones, though not all of them. The sample yields 120,000 to 150,000 clones, around 84% seen once. Sequencing was performed on PBMCs. The receptors here all came from a man aged 35-49 years in good health and CMV-seropositive.

This clone was recorded once. J is TRBJ2-5 and V is TRBV5-1, with D perhaps TRBD2 (5 bases). With the DNA end fitting TRBJ2-7 better, the J assignment may be wrong. Germline CDR1 reads SGHRS; CDR2 reads YFSETQ. There are 15 residues in the CDR3. CDR3 nucleotides: TGCGCCAGCAGCCCCACAGCGGAGCCCTCCTACGAGCAGTACTTC. It translates to CASSPTAEPSYEQYF.

This clone was seen a single time. The rearrangement joins TRBV7-9 to TRBJ1-1; possibly TRBD1 for D (5 bases). The ends were cut back, 5 bases at V and 3 bases at J, with 13 bases in the middle. Germline V gene lookup returns CDR1 SEHNR and CDR2 FQNEAQ (reference sequence). This CDR3 spans 14 amino acids. CDR3 nucleotides: TGTGCCAGCAGCCCCCAGGGAGGGGACACTGAAGCTTTCTTT. Residues: CASSPQGGDTEAFF.

The chain uses TRBV18 and TRBJ2-4; 7 bases agree with TRBD1. This CDR3 spans 15 amino acids. CDR1 is KGHSH, CDR2 LQKENI, per germline. Germline trimming cut 3 bases from V and 10 bases from J; bases unmatched to any gene: 12. The CDR3 sequence: CASSPPALQGEIQYF. The CDR3 DNA reads TGTGCCAGCTCACCCCCCGCCTTGCAGGGGGAAATTCAGTACTTC.

This clone was seen a handful of times. J is TRBJ2-1 and V is TRBV10-3; 8 bases map to TRBD2. Per the germline V gene, CDR1 is ENHRY and CDR2 is SYGVKD. The CDR3 length is 16 residues. Losses at the gene ends were 4 bases for V and 5 bases for J; bases not matched to a gene: 10. This CDR3 is CAISGPGTRRNNEQFF. CDR3 DNA sequence: TGTGCCATCAGTGGGCCGGGGACTAGGAGAAACAATGAGCAGTTCTTC.

This clone has only a few counts. The chain uses TRBV6-5 and TRBJ2-5; 10 bases align to TRBD1. This CDR3 has 14 amino acids. In germline, CDR1 is MNHEY, CDR2 SVGAGI. V lost 6 bases and J lost 6; bases outside the gene matches: 7. The CDR3 DNA is TGTGCCAGCAGCTTGACAGGGGGCCTCAAGACCCAGTACTTC. This encodes CASSLTGGLKTQYF.